One sample yielded the 15 T cell receptor beta chains listed below, sequenced in a study of blood T cell repertoires in COVID-19. The method was immunoSEQ multiplex PCR; TCRdb's version includes in-frame clones alone and lacks a portion of them. The sample holds approximately 93,000 clones; around 86% are singletons and the top ten take more than 0.85%. The sequenced sample was peripheral blood. All receptors derive from a human donor in a cohort sampled during active COVID-19.

This rearrangement joins TRBV6-5 to TRBJ2-7; TRBD2 agrees at 14 bases. The V gene's germline CDR1 is MNHEY and CDR2 SVGAGI. The CDR3 loop spans 15 amino acids. V lost 5 bases to trimming and J lost 7 bases; unmatched junction nucleotides: 7. CDR3 sequence reads: CASSRGTSGSQEQYF. CDR3 bases: TGTGCCAGCAGTCGCGGGACTAGCGGGAGCCAAGAGCAGTACTTC.

This clone was seen only once. The gene calls are TRBV5-1 and TRBJ1-3, with a possible D match to TRBD1 (5 bases). Per the germline V gene, CDR1 is SGHRS and CDR2 is YFSETQ. This CDR3 is built from 14 residues. V was trimmed by 3 bases and J by 2 bases, leaving 9 bases between them. Written as DNA, the CDR3 is TGCGCCAGCAGCTCGACAGTTACTGGAAACACCATATATTTT. Translating it yields CASSSTVTGNTIYF. Together with reference TRBV5-1 and TRBJ1-3, the CDR3 gives the full variable domain: KAGVTQTPRYLIKTRGQQVTLSCSPISGHRSVSWYQQTPGQGLQFLFEYFSETQRNKGNFPGRFSGRQFSNSRSEMNVSTLELGDSALYLCASSSTVTGNTIYFGEGSWLTVV.

Remarks on this clone: Distinct nucleotide sequences in the sample also encode this CDR3. J is TRBJ2-3 and V is TRBV5-1; a weak D match, TRBD2 (6 bases). CDR1 and CDR2 (germline): SGHRS, YFSETQ. Trimming shortened V by 0 bases and J by 1 base, and 9 bases separated the two germline ends. The CDR3 is made up of 15 amino acids. The CDR3 loop is CASSLGGEGTDTQYF. The DNA for the CDR3 is TGCGCCAGCAGCTTGGGTGGGGAGGGCACAGATACGCAGTATTTT.

This clone was counted only a few times. The rearrangement joins TRBV7-9 to TRBJ1-1; 7 bases line up with TRBD1. J gave up 5 bases and V 8 bases, and 14 bases lay outside the gene matches. The germline V gene encodes CDR1 SEHNR and CDR2 FQNEAQ (reference sequence). The CDR3 runs 15 residues. CDR3 in DNA: TGTGCCAGCCTACACCGGTCGACAGGGAGGACTGAAGCTTTCTTT. Its translation: CASLHRSTGRTEAFF.

This chain uses TRBV28 with TRBJ2-1, with no clear D. Germline CDR1 reads MDHEN; CDR2 reads SYDVKM. CDR3 length: 13 residues. V was pared by 2 bases and J by 3 bases, with 5 bases between. As DNA, the CDR3 is TGTGCCAGCAGTTTACGGGTCTACAATGAGCAGTTCTTC. The encoded protein is CASSLRVYNEQFF.

This sequence joins TRBV28 and TRBJ2-1; 13 bases align to TRBD2. The junction had 8 bases not matched to a gene; V was cut back by 5 bases and J by 4 bases. The CDR3 consists of 17 residues. Germline-derived CDR1 and CDR2 are MDHEN and SYDVKM. The CDR3 coding sequence is TGTGCCAGCAGTGCCCCGGGACTAGCGGGACGTTACAATGAGCAGTTCTTC. Protein product: CASSAPGLAGRYNEQFF.

The rearrangement links TRBV25-1 to TRBJ1-2; D is ambiguous. V shed 4 bases and J shed 4 bases, with 7 bases lying between them. CDR1 is MGHDK and CDR2 is SYGVNS in the germline V gene. The CDR3 length is 12 residues. This CDR3 is CASSGGVYGYTF. The CDR3, as DNA: TGTGCCAGCAGTGGAGGAGTCTATGGCTACACCTTC.

The rearrangement uses TRBV30 and TRBJ2-7; 8 bases are a match to TRBD1. CDR1 GTSNPN and CDR2 SVGIG come from the germline V gene (reference sequence). This CDR3 is 13 amino acids long. With V trimmed by 0 bases and J by 2 bases, 0 bases remained unmatched. This CDR3 is CAWSVQGAYEQYF. The CDR3, as DNA: TGTGCCTGGAGTGTACAGGGGGCCTACGAGCAGTACTTC.

This clone occurred a few times. The gene calls are TRBV6-5 and TRBJ2-7; tentatively, D is TRBD1 (6 bases). Germline values: CDR1 MNHEY, CDR2 SVGAGI. The CDR3 runs to 15 residues. V lost 8 bases to trimming and J lost 0 bases, with 17 bases between them. CDR3 nucleotide sequence: TGTGCCAGCGTGGGTCCCCGGGACAACTCCTACGAGCAGTACTTC. Translating gives CASVGPRDNSYEQYF.

The chain has TRBV28 and TRBJ2-3, with 10 bases matching TRBD2. V was pared by 6 bases and J by 0 bases, with 3 bases of the junction left unmatched. The length of the CDR3 is 15 residues. Germline assignment: CDR1 MDHEN and CDR2 SYDVKM. CDR3 region: CASSSSGGSTDTQYF. The CDR3 nucleotides are TGTGCCAGCAGCTCTAGCGGGGGAAGCACAGATACGCAGTATTTT.

This clone is a singleton in its sample. The CDR3 DNA reads TGCGCCAGCAGCCAAGATATGGACAAGCAGTACTTC. As protein: CASSQDMDKQYF. The V and J genes are TRBV4-1 and TRBJ2-7; possibly TRBD1 for D (5 bases). CDR3 length: 12 amino acids. Germline V gene data show CDR1 as MGHRA and CDR2 as YSYEKL. V lost 0 bases and J lost 8, with 8 bases in between.

This chain joins TRBV18 and TRBJ2-2; D might be TRBD2 (5 bases). V lost 3 bases and J lost 4, with 6 bases in between. Germline loops: CDR1 KGHSH, CDR2 LQKENI. The CDR3 spans 13 residues. The CDR3 here is CASSPAGTGELFF. Here the CDR3 DNA reads TGTGCCAGCTCACCCGCGGGCACCGGGGAGCTGTTTTTT.

This clone was seen a handful of times. V usage is TRBV9 and J usage is TRBJ2-1, with 9 bases lining up with TRBD2. J lost 8 bases, V lost 5 bases, and 8 bases had no gene match. The CDR3 contains 14 residues. The germline V gene encodes CDR1 SGDLS and CDR2 YYNGEE. The CDR3 reads CASSTQREEDEQFF. In DNA, the CDR3 is TGTGCCAGCAGTACCCAGCGGGAGGAGGATGAGCAGTTCTTC. The complete variable domain, with remaining parts taken from reference TRBV9 and TRBJ2-1, reads DSGVTQTPKHLITATGQRVTLRCSPRSGDLSVYWYQQSLDQGLQFLIQYYNGEERAKGNILERFSAQQFPDLHSELNLSSLELGDSALYFCASSTQREEDEQFFGPGTRLTVL.

Of note for this clone: A much larger clone is a single base away; this may be a read error. The sample holds other DNA sequences that translate to the same CDR3. The chain links TRBV7-9 to TRBJ2-1; 7 nucleotides align to TRBD2. Losses at the gene ends were 5 bases for V and 4 bases for J; bases not matched to a gene: 5. Germline V gene lookup returns CDR1 SEHNR and CDR2 FQNEAQ (reference sequence). The CDR3 loop spans 14 amino acids. CDR3 bases: TGTGCCAGCAGCCTTAGCGGGCCATACAATGAGCAGTTCTTC. It is translated as CASSLSGPYNEQFF.

This clone was recorded only once. The chain joins TRBV2 to TRBJ1-5; no reliable D call. Germline V lookup: CDR1 SNHLY, CDR2 FYNNEI. This CDR3 is 14 amino acids long. Trimming took off 0 bases at V and 4 bases at J, with 7 bases between the two ends. The CDR3: CASSEARGNQPQHF. CDR3 in DNA: TGTGCCAGCAGTGAAGCACGCGGAAATCAGCCCCAGCATTTT. Combining the CDR3 with reference TRBV2 and TRBJ1-5 gives the whole variable domain EPEVTQTPSHQVTQMGQEVILRCVPISNHLYFYWYRQILGQKVEFLVSFYNNEISEKSEIFDDQFSVERPDGSNFTLKIRSTKLEDSAMYFCASSEARGNQPQHFGDGTRLSIL.